The text below deals with one T cell receptor (beta chain). This entry comes from a study of OX40 agonist ivuxolimab in advanced cancers. Trimming removed 5 bases at V and 7 bases at J, with 20 bases between. CDR1 is MNHNS and CDR2 is SASEGT in the germline V gene. The CDR3 loop spans 15 amino acids. The data were produced by immunoSEQ multiplex PCR, yet TCRdb's version contains in-frame clones alone and is incomplete. The table has about 79,000 clones, over 75% seen once. The source of this sequence is an adult with an advanced solid tumor such as melanoma, head and neck, liver or kidney cancer. V usage is TRBV6-1 and J usage is TRBJ2-5; D possibly corresponds to TRBD1 (5 bases). The source was CD4+ or CD8+ T cells sorted from blood, collected in a trial of the OX40 agonist ivuxolimab. CDR3: CASSRGADPQWTQYF. The CDR3 region has the DNA TGTGCCAGCAGTCGTGGGGCAGATCCCCAGTGGACCCAGTACTTC.